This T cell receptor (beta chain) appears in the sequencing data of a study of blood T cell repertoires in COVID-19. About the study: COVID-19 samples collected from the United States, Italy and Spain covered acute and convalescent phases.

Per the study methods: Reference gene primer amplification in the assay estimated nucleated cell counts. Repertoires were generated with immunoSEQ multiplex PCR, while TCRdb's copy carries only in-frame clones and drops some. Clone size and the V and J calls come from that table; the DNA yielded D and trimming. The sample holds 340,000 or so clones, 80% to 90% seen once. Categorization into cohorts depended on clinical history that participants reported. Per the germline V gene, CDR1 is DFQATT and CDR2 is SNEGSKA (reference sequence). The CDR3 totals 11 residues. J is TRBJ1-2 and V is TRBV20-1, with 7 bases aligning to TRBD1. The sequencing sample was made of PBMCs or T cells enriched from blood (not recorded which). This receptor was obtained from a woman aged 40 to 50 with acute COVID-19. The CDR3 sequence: CRADRLYGYTF. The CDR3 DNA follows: TGCAGAGCGGACAGGCTTTATGGCTACACCTTC.